This TCR beta chain is drawn from a study of T cells and Merkel cell carcinoma outcomes (dated by TCRdb to the early 2020s). About the full investigation: In patients with Merkel cell carcinoma, researchers looked at whether the T-cell repertoire of the tumor, along with T-cell density, could predict clinical outcome. Points the paper makes about the study in general: T-cell repertoire features combined with T-cell density were reported to predict clinical outcomes in Merkel cell carcinoma patients.

The CDR3 holds 13 amino acids from the cysteine to the phenylalanine. CDR3 DNA only is kept here, 39 bases in frame from base 1. Per the germline V gene (reference sequence), GTSNPN is the CDR1 and SVGIG is the CDR2. The germline ends are 7 bases apart after V is trimmed by 0 bases and J by 2 bases. Libraries were prepared through the immunoSEQ multiplex PCR assay. Imported from immuneACCESS, the table was reduced by TCRdb to in-frame sequences with V and J called. These copies leave out some clones; in studies compared against another copy, an unresolved V gene accounts for under half, and the cause of the remainder is not known. For this sample the table gives over 15,000 clones, of which 75% to 85% were detected only once. The biggest ten clones account for 7.5% to 10% of the sample. Notes on this clone: The target of this receptor is not known. No quality values exist for individual bases; no much larger clone is one base distant.

Samples were obtained from patients with Merkel cell carcinoma. This clonotype was obtained from a human donor with Merkel cell carcinoma. Material: tumor tissue from Merkel cell carcinoma. The V and J genes are TRBV30 and TRBJ1-2; the D gene cannot be resolved reliably. For the CDR3, the sequence is CAWSVEPNYGYTF. The DNA sequence is TGTGCCTGGAGTGTCGAGCCAAACTATGGCTACACCTTC.